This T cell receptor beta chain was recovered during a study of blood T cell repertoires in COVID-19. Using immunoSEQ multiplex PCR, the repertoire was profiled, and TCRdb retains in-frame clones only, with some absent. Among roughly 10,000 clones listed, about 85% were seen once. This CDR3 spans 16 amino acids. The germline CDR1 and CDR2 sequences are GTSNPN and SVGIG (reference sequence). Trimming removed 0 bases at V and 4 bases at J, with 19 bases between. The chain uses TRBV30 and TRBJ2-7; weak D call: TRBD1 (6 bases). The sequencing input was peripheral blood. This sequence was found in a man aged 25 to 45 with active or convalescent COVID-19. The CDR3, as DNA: TGTGCCTGGAGTGTCGGGTATGGACGCGGACAGTACGAGCAGTACTTC. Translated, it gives CAWSVGYGRGQYEQYF.